This T cell receptor beta chain derives from a study of brain T cells in children with intractable seizures. CDR1 and CDR2 from the germline V gene are DFQATT and SNEGSKA (reference sequence). CDR3 length: 10 residues. The V end was cut by 5 bases, the J end by 5 bases, with 7 bases between. Study results and limitations: HCMV serostatus was not known, and viral specificity came from CDR3 similarity only.

Time point noted: blood from clinic visit 5 months post-surgery; TSC patient then seizure free. Sequencing was limited to surgery cases with top T cell transcript signatures in brain tissue. Pre-surgery treatment included at least one anti-epileptic drug. There are a few counts of this clone. Its antigen is undetermined. Clones were sequenced by immunoSEQ multiplex PCR, and TCRdb holds only the in-frame ones, with some missing. The repertoire holds about 340,000 clones, with approximately 93% as singletons. This receptor was obtained from a boy younger than two with tuberous sclerosis and intractable seizures. The rearrangement joins TRBV20-1 to TRBJ2-7; D is possibly TRBD2 (5 bases). Sequenced material: peripheral blood, taken less than 6 months after surgery. CDR3: CSAGSDEQYF. The DNA of the CDR3 is TGCAGTGCTGGTAGCGACGAGCAGTACTTC.